This T cell receptor beta chain was sequenced for a study of blood T cells in healthy people across ages. As for this clonotype: Its target is unknown.

Trimming stripped 6 bases from V and 7 bases from J, with 13 bases between. The CDR3 is made up of 12 amino acids. Looked up from germline, CDR1 is MNHEY and CDR2 is SVGAGI. Total RNA, at least 6 micrograms per sample, came from PBMCs. Notes on the study in general: The long-lived group displayed more naive CD4+ cells, plus higher diversity, than the aged donors did.

The authors ran a second PCR of 7 to 11 cycles using a sample-barcoded 5' primer and a J-beta primer mix. In TCRdb, the 5' RACE reads were re-called with MiXCR into one record per CDR3 protein. Here the sample spans approximately 780,000 distinct CDR3 sequences, roughly 24% being singletons. These same data were also listed under a study on T cells of mothers and their children. That work contributes: The sample comes from some ten healthy Caucasian donors: mothers and children. When the second PCR was run, its M1S primer added sample barcodes and 2-4 random nucleotides.

The chain employs TRBV6-5 and TRBJ2-7, with D perhaps TRBD1 (7 bases). The clonotype originates from a boy aged 5-17 years in good health. Input material: blood. CDR3: CASSQGGAEQYF. The CDR3 region has the DNA TGTGCCAGCAGCCAGGGGGGTGCGGAGCAGTACTTC.